The source of this TCR beta chain is a study of shared clonotypes between healthy human individuals. Produced via immunoSEQ multiplex PCR; TCRdb's table is partial and in-frame only. This table has around 700,000 clones, about two thirds appearing once. Nashville, Tennessee was home to all donors, who were Caucasian adults. V was pared by 2 bases and J by 5 bases, with 12 bases between. This CDR3 comprises 14 residues. Germline CDR1 is MDHEN and CDR2 is SYDVKM. This chain connects TRBV28 to TRBJ1-1, with no clear D. The sequence was collected from a woman in her 30s in good health. The sample taken for sequencing was memory CD4+ T cells sorted from blood. Subset of the sample: CD45RA-negative fraction. CDR3: CASSLVPGGTEAFF. DNA of the CDR3: TGTGCCAGCAGTTTAGTGCCGGGAGGGACTGAAGCTTTCTTT.